This TCR beta chain was recovered during a study of breast tumors, draining lymph nodes, adjacent tissues. TCRdb processed the multiplex PCR reads anew with MiXCR; each CDR3 protein has one entry. The sample shows approximately 22,000 distinct CDR3 sequences, approximately 60% of them seen only once. The CDR3 extends over 14 amino acids. Trimming removed 2 bases from V and 3 bases from J, with 11 bases in between. The V gene's germline CDR1 is SGHRS and CDR2 YFSETQ. On this clonotype itself: No antigen is known for it. Since the CDR3 does not end with the conserved phenylalanine or tryptophan, this likely comes from a read error.

General study points: Tumor T cell lymph node origin was a supported hypothesis, not proven. Tumor TCR diversity was below lymph nodes but above nontumor tissue. Luminal-like breast cancer showed significantly higher tumor–nontumor repertoire similarity than basal-like.

The origin of this receptor is a female donor with breast cancer. Some clones in this sample may be carry-over from other donors' samples. The sample was tumor-adjacent breast tissue. The chain is built from TRBV5-1 and TRBJ1-2, with D tentatively TRBD1 (6 bases). This CDR3 reads CASSLDRRYYGYTL. CDR3 nucleotide sequence: TGCGCCAGCAGCTTAGACAGGCGGTACTATGGCTACACCCTC.